A selection of T cell receptor beta chains follows, all from one sample in a study of beta chain features in type 1 diabetes. Clones were sequenced by immunoSEQ multiplex PCR, and TCRdb holds only the in-frame ones, with some missing. The data contain about 340,000 clones, approximately 13% of them singletons. Sequenced sample: naive CD4+ T cells from blood. All receptors come from a woman aged 18-29 years with type 1 diabetes. Both conserved end residues are part of each CDR3. The order of the fields is D gene, clone size, J gene, V gene, CDR3 DNA, CDR3 protein. The D gene is left open where the match is weak. Size is omitted from some rows. Given values are once, few, many or a class for expanded clones.

-	few	TRBJ2-1	TRBV6-1	TGTGCCAGCAGTGAAGGGGGGCCGGGCAATGAGCAGTTCTTC	CASSEGGPGNEQFF
TRBD2	few	TRBJ2-7	TRBV5-1	TGCGCCAGCAGCCCTAGCGGGAGGGACTACGAGCAGTACTTC	CASSPSGRDYEQYF
-	-	TRBJ2-2	TRBV7-7	TGTGCCAGCAGCTTAGCCCCTACCGGGGAGCTGTTTTTT	CASSLAPTGELFF
-	-	TRBJ1-1	TRBV19	TGTGCCAGTAGTATAGGGCGGGTGAACACTGAAGCTTTCTTT	CASSIGRVNTEAFF
TRBD1	-	TRBJ1-2	TRBV30	TGTGCCGCTCCTACTACAGGGGTCTATGGCTACACCTTC	CAAPTTGVYGYTF
TRBD1	-	TRBJ2-1	TRBV7-2	TGTGCCAGCAGCCCAAACAGGGGGCGATACAATGAGCAGTTCTTC	CASSPNRGRYNEQFF
-	few	TRBJ2-5	TRBV30	TGTGCCTGGACCCCTGGGCCGGAGACCCAGTACTTC	CAWTPGPETQYF
-	-	TRBJ2-7	TRBV28	TGTGCCAGCAGCCGTACAGGGATTAGAAACGAGCAGTACTTC	CASSRTGIRNEQYF
TRBD2	-	TRBJ2-2	TRBV4-3	TGCGCCAGCAGCCAAGAACCCGGGACTAGCGGGGCGAACACCGGGGAGCTGTTTTTT	CASSQEPGTSGANTGELFF
-	-	TRBJ1-2	TRBV28	TGTGCCAGCAGTTTAGGGTGGGGCCAGTCTAACTATGGCTACACCTTC	CASSLGWGQSNYGYTF
-	-	TRBJ2-3	TRBV7-6	TGTGCCAGCAGCTTAGCTGGGGCCTACACAGATACGCAGTATTTT	CASSLAGAYTDTQYF
TRBD1	few	TRBJ1-2	TRBV19	TGTGCCAGTATCCGGGACAGGATCGGGGGCTACACCTTC	CASIRDRIGGYTF
-	few	TRBJ2-3	TRBV5-4	TGTGCCAGCAGCTTTGGGGGCCGCACAGATACGCAGTATTTT	CASSFGGRTDTQYF
TRBD1	few	TRBJ1-2	TRBV7-9	TGTGCCAGCAGCTCGACCCCTACAGGGGGTGAGTATGGCTACACCTTC	CASSSTPTGGEYGYTF
TRBD2	-	TRBJ2-3	TRBV7-2	TGTGCCAGCAGACTAGCGGGAGGCCCAGATACGCAGTATTTT	CASRLAGGPDTQYF
TRBD2	-	TRBJ2-4	TRBV4-3	TGCGCCAGCAGCCATCCCACCGGGACTAGCGGGAGTTCTGTCAAAAACATTCAGTACTTC	CASSHPTGTSGSSVKNIQYF
-	-	TRBJ2-3	TRBV11-2	TGTGCCAGCAGCTTCTCAGATACGCAGTATTTT	CASSFSDTQYF
TRBD2	-	TRBJ2-2	TRBV28	TGTGCCAGCAGTTTCCGCGGGGGTACCGGGGAGCTGTTTTTT	CASSFRGGTGELFF
-	few	TRBJ2-1	TRBV18	TGTGCCAGCTCACCTAGGCGGGATTCCGTCTACAATGAGCAGTTCTTC	CASSPRRDSVYNEQFF
TRBD1	-	TRBJ2-7	TRBV10-3	TGTGCCATCAGTGGGGACAGGGGGCTCTCCTACGAGCAGTACTTC	CAISGDRGLSYEQYF
TRBD1	-	TRBJ2-5	TRBV18	TGTGCCAGCTCTCCCGGACAGGGCAGTAGGGAGACCCAGTACTTC	CASSPGQGSRETQYF
-	few	TRBJ2-7	TRBV4-2	TGTGCCAGCAGCCAAGATCTTTACGAGCAGTACTTC	CASSQDLYEQYF
-	-	TRBJ2-1	TRBV11-2	TGTGCCAGCAGCTTACGGGATGAGCAGTTCTTC	CASSLRDEQFF
TRBD2	-	TRBJ2-1	TRBV7-2	TGTGCCAGCTTAGCGGGAGTGGTGCGTAATGAGCAGTTCTTC	CASLAGVVRNEQFF
TRBD1	few	TRBJ2-1	TRBV18	TGTGCCAGCTCGCCGACCGAGGGGGCCTACTACAATGAGCAGTTCTTC	CASSPTEGAYYNEQFF
TRBD1	few	TRBJ1-1	TRBV5-4	TGTGCCAGCAGCTCAAACAGGGGTTGGGACACTGAAGCTTTCTTT	CASSSNRGWDTEAFF
TRBD2	-	TRBJ2-1	TRBV30	TGTGCCTGGAGTAGGGCGGGAGGGCCAGGTGTTTACAATGAGCAGTTCTTC	CAWSRAGGPGVYNEQFF
TRBD1	-	TRBJ1-5	TRBV5-1	TGCGCCAGCGCATTGGGACAGGGGGGCCAGCCCCAGCATTTT	CASALGQGGQPQHF
TRBD2	-	TRBJ2-7	TRBV28	TGTGCCAGCAGTTTGGTTGGCGGGAGTCGGAACGAGCAGTACTTC	CASSLVGGSRNEQYF
-	-	TRBJ2-5	TRBV30	TGTGCCTGGGGGTCGGGGGTCCAAGAGACCCAGTACTTC	CAWGSGVQETQYF
-	-	TRBJ1-2	TRBV28	TGTGCCATCACAGGGAGGGATCCCTATGGCTACACCTTC	CAITGRDPYGYTF
-	few	TRBJ1-1	TRBV5-6	TGTGCCAGCACAGTCGGGGGGGCTGAAGCTTTCTTT	CASTVGGAEAFF
-	-	TRBJ2-7	TRBV28	TGTGCCAGCAACCCGGGTCACGAGCAGTACTTC	CASNPGHEQYF
TRBD1	-	TRBJ1-2	TRBV7-9	TGTGCCAGCAGCTTAGGGTACCGGGACAGGGGTAACTATGGCTACACCTTC	CASSLGYRDRGNYGYTF
-	-	TRBJ2-3	TRBV5-4	TGTGCCAGCAGCTCCCCCGGGGGGCCTATTCCAGATACGCAGTATTTT	CASSSPGGPIPDTQYF
TRBD1	-	TRBJ1-5	TRBV6-4	TGTGCCAGGGGACAGGGGGATACCAATCAGCCCCAGCATTTT	CARGQGDTNQPQHF
TRBD2	-	TRBJ2-1	TRBV6-1	TGTGCCAGCAGTATCGCGGGACTAGCAGTGATCTTC	CASSIAGLAVIF
TRBD2	-	TRBJ2-5	TRBV9	TGTGCCAGCAGCGCCCTAGCGGGAGTAGAGACCCAGTACTTC	CASSALAGVETQYF
-	-	TRBJ1-4	TRBV7-6	TGTGCCAGCAGCTTACGGGGAACTAATGAAAAACTGTTTTTT	CASSLRGTNEKLFF
TRBD1	few	TRBJ2-5	TRBV28	TGTGCCAGCAGTTCACCCAGGACAGGGGGGTCGGAGACCCAGTACTTC	CASSSPRTGGSETQYF
-	-	TRBJ1-2	TRBV28	TGTGCCAGCAGTCCGGACTATGGCTACACCTTC	CASSPDYGYTF
TRBD1	few	TRBJ2-1	TRBV30	TGTGCCTGGACGACAGGGAAGGTGCCTAGCTCCTACAATGAGCAGTTCTTC	CAWTTGKVPSSYNEQFF
-	-	TRBJ1-2	TRBV11-3	TGTGCCAGCAGCTTCGAGCGCGGCGGGTCTGGGGATGGCTACACCTTC	CASSFERGGSGDGYTF
-	few	TRBJ2-3	TRBV30	TGTGCCTGGAATCGGGAGACTACGCAGTATTTT	CAWNRETTQYF
-	few	TRBJ1-1	TRBV11-2	TGTGCCAGCAGCTTAGATCGGGGGGTAGAAGCTTTCTTT	CASSLDRGVEAFF
-	few	TRBJ2-3	TRBV11-2	TGTGCCAGCAGCTCAACAGTAGATACGCAGTATTTT	CASSSTVDTQYF
-	-	TRBJ1-5	TRBV27	TGTGCCAGCAGTTCCATCCCCGGGACATCCGTTGGGGCCCAGCATTTT	CASSSIPGTSVGAQHF
-	few	TRBJ2-1	TRBV4-2	TGTGCCAGCAGCCGGAGCGGGTCCCTAAATGAGCAGTTCTTC	CASSRSGSLNEQFF
-	few	TRBJ2-7	TRBV4-2	TGTGCCAGCAGCCAAATGAACAGGCCCTACGAGCAGTACTTC	CASSQMNRPYEQYF
-	few	TRBJ2-5	TRBV2	TGTGCCAGCAGTGGAGGAGTAGGAGAGACCCAGTACTTC	CASSGGVGETQYF
TRBD2	few	TRBJ2-5	TRBV10-3	TGTGCCATCAGTGAACCGGGAGGATGGCAAGAGACCCAGTACTTC	CAISEPGGWQETQYF
-	few	TRBJ1-5	TRBV30	TGTGCCTGGAGTGTGCAGGGAGGAATAACCCAGCATTTT	CAWSVQGGITQHF
-	few	TRBJ2-2	TRBV29-1	TGCAGCACGAAGACAGGGAACACCGGGGAGCTGTTTTTT	CSTKTGNTGELFF